One T cell receptor beta chain is described in this entry. Its antigen is unidentified. A read error may explain this, as a much larger clone is one base away. This record belongs to a study of blood T cells in healthy people across ages. Study details: About one barcoded beta molecule was captured per two T cells (by template switching). Study observations and caveats: With unsorted PBMCs, a conclusive comparison of naive versus antigen-experienced cells was not possible. Among T cells, TCR beta diversity per million cells dropped roughly linearly as age rose.

After removal of 5 bases from V and 7 bases from J, the junction contained 7 bases not matched to a gene. Germline lookup yields CDR1 SGHTA and CDR2 FQGNSA. This CDR3 has 15 amino acids. A second about 7 to 11 cycle PCR used barcoded and J-beta primers. TCRdb passed the 5' RACE reads through MiXCR, listing each CDR3 protein once. Of approximately 2,000,000 distinct CDR3 sequences in the sample, roughly two fifths were seen once. Each donor's blood draw was 8.5 to 10 milliliters of peripheral blood. V is TRBV7-2 and J is TRBJ2-7, with TRBD2 matching over 14 bases. This clonotype originated in a human donor in good health. The sample comprised blood. The CDR3 region has the DNA TGTGCCAGCAGCCCCCGGACTAGCGGGGGGAATGAGCAGTACTTC. Protein sequence: CASSPRTSGGNEQYF.